Below, one TCR beta chain is given with its context. The data were taken from a study of T cell responses to AZD1222 COVID-19 vaccine. Second doses were pooled across both intervals (about 4 or about 12 weeks). With 2 bases removed from V and 7 bases from J, the gap between germline ends came to 8 bases. Looked up from germline, CDR1 is MNHEY and CDR2 is SVGAGI. The CDR3 has 13 residues. This table comes from immunoSEQ multiplex PCR, and its TCRdb copy is limited to in-frame clones, with some not included. The sample includes 150,000 to 200,000 clones, under 95% of them seen just once. J is TRBJ2-2 and V is TRBV6-5, with D possibly being TRBD1 (6 bases). This specimen consisted of peripheral blood, obtained 28 days after the second AZD1222 dose. This sequence originates from an adult who received the AZD1222 COVID-19 vaccine. CDR3 bases: TGTGCCAGCAGTTACGTAGGGGGCGGGGAGCTGTTTTTT. This codes for CASSYVGGGELFF.